These 17 T cell receptor beta chains share one sample of origin, sequenced in a study of blood T cell repertoires in COVID-19. Method: immunoSEQ multiplex PCR; TCRdb's copy keeps in-frame clones and lacks some. The sample consists of about 220,000 clones, less than 85% of them appearing once. The sample consisted of peripheral blood. These receptors all come from a woman in her seventies with acute or convalescent COVID-19.

The CDR3 DNA reads TGTGCCAGCAGTTTGAGACAGGGGGCTCAAGAGACCCAGTACTTC. Translated, it gives CASSLRQGAQETQYF. The chain employs TRBV6-5 and TRBJ2-5, with 10 bases aligning to TRBD1. Germline V gene lookup returns CDR1 MNHEY and CDR2 SVGAGI. The CDR3 contains 15 residues. Trimming cost V 4 bases and J 2 bases; bases outside gene matches: 4.

The chain uses TRBV7-8 and TRBJ2-2, with D tentatively TRBD1 (6 bases). This CDR3 is built from 15 residues. Between the trimmed V and J ends, which lost 6 bases and 5 bases, there was a span of 16 bases. Germline CDR1 SGHVS, CDR2 FQNEAQ. CDR3 in amino acids: CASRKTGIITGELFF. The CDR3 region has the DNA TGTGCCAGCAGAAAAACAGGGATTATAACCGGGGAGCTGTTTTTT.

The chain links TRBV4-1 to TRBJ1-1; D is unclear. The germline gives CDR1 MGHRA, CDR2 YSYEKL. V shed 4 bases and J shed 2 bases, with 17 bases lying between them. CDR3 length: 16 amino acids. Here the CDR3 reads CASSPYHSPQNTEAFF. The CDR3 nucleotides are TGCGCCAGCAGCCCGTACCACAGTCCTCAAAACACTGAAGCTTTCTTT.

This chain connects TRBV11-2 to TRBJ2-5; TRBD1 matches at 7 bases. The CDR3 is 14 amino acids. Unmatched junction bases numbered 9, after V lost 4 bases and J lost 7 bases. Looked up from germline, CDR1 is SGHAT and CDR2 is FQNNGV. CDR3 sequence (DNA): TGTGCCAGCAGCTGGGGACAGCCAGGGGGGACCCAGTACTTC. This codes for CASSWGQPGGTQYF. The variable domain in full, with the rest retrieved from reference TRBV11-2 and TRBJ2-5, is EAGVAQSPRYKIIEKRQSVAFWCNPISGHATLYWYQQILGQGPKLLIQFQNNGVVDDSQLPKDRFSAERLKGVDSTLKIQPAKLEDSAVYLCASSWGQPGGTQYFGPGTRLLVL.

DNA of the CDR3: TGTGCCAGCAGCCCCCGGGGGGATAGCACAGATACGCAGTATTTT. It is translated as CASSPRGDSTDTQYF. The chain links TRBV12-1 to TRBJ2-3; no DNA check was done on the table's D call, TRBD2. TRBV12-1 is a pseudogene. The CDR3 has 15 residues.

The sample holds a few counts of this clone. This chain links TRBV18 with TRBJ1-3; tentative D call: TRBD1 (6 bases). The CDR3 is made up of 16 amino acids. The germline gives CDR1 KGHSH, CDR2 LQKENI. Trimming took off 6 bases at V and 0 bases at J, with 15 bases between the two ends. CDR3 sequence: CASSTSRGSSGNTIYF. Written as DNA, the CDR3 is TGTGCCAGCTCCACGAGCAGGGGATCCTCTGGAAACACCATATATTTT.

CDR3 coding DNA: TGTGCCAGCAGCCAAGACTACGACGAGCAGTACTTC. Translated: CASSQDYDEQYF. V is TRBV7-2 and J is TRBJ2-7, with D possibly matching TRBD2 (5 bases). The V and J ends lost 5 bases and 5 bases respectively, with 10 bases between them. The CDR3 contains 12 residues. Germline CDR1 and CDR2: SGHTA and FQGNSA.

The rearrangement links TRBV10-1 to TRBJ2-3, with D possibly TRBD1 on 6 matching bases. The CDR3 covers 14 residues. With 0 bases removed from V and 4 bases from J, the gap between germline ends came to 8 bases. Germline CDR1 and CDR2: WNHNN and SYGVQD (reference sequence). CDR3 nucleotide sequence: TGCGCCAGCAGTGAGTCGCAGGGGCCAGATACGCAGTATTTT. Translated: CASSESQGPDTQYF.

The count of this clone is one. The V and J genes are TRBV14 and TRBJ2-3; TRBD1 aligns across 7 bases. The CDR3 has 15 residues. Trimming at V came to 4 bases and at J to 0 bases, leaving 4 bases not matched to a gene. Per germline, CDR1 SGHDN and CDR2 FVKESK. This chain's CDR3 is CASSRRQGSTDTQYF. CDR3 bases: TGTGCCAGCAGCCGCCGACAGGGTAGCACAGATACGCAGTATTTT.

The chain is built from TRBV3-1 (or the pseudogene TRBV3-2) and TRBJ2-1, with 10 bases identical to TRBD2. The CDR3 totals 16 residues. V shed 1 base and J 9 bases; nucleotides not matched to a gene: 9. The germline gives CDR1 LGHDT, CDR2 YNNKEL (reference sequence). CDR3 protein: CASSQGWTSGLGEQFF. DNA of the CDR3: TGTGCCAGCAGCCAAGGATGGACTAGCGGATTGGGTGAGCAGTTCTTC.

This rearrangement joins TRBV11-2 to TRBJ1-2; no firm D call. The CDR3 spans 11 residues. Germline V CDR1 and CDR2: SGHAT, FQNNGV. The V end lost 5 bases, the J end lost 8 bases, and 9 bases lay between the germline ends. The CDR3 reads CASSLLGGYTF. As DNA, the CDR3 is TGTGCCAGCAGCCTTCTTGGCGGCTACACCTTC.

This sequence joins TRBV3-1 (or the pseudogene TRBV3-2) and TRBJ2-1, with 8 bases aligning to TRBD2. This CDR3 region has 13 residues. V was clipped by 2 bases and J by 10 bases; unmatched bases: 4. Germline V gives CDR1 LGHDT, CDR2 YNNKEL (reference sequence). The CDR3 here is CASSQSGGSEQFF. In nucleotides, the CDR3 is TGTGCCAGCAGCCAAAGCGGGGGAAGCGAGCAGTTCTTC.

V usage is TRBV4-2 and J usage is TRBJ2-7; 8 nucleotides align to TRBD2. Germline trimming cut 8 bases from V and 0 bases from J; bases unmatched to any gene: 9. Looked up from germline, CDR1 is LGHNA and CDR2 is YNFKEQ. The CDR3 covers 15 residues. The CDR3 DNA follows: TGTGCCAGCCGGGACCCCGGGACTAGCTCCTACGAGCAGTACGTC. This encodes CASRDPGTSSYEQYV.

J is TRBJ1-1 and V is TRBV10-2; maybe TRBD1 (6 bases). V lost 5 bases and J 7 bases, leaving 14 bases between the germline ends. The CDR3 contains 13 residues. Germline lookup yields CDR1 WSHSY and CDR2 SAAADI. The CDR3 coding sequence is TGCGCCAGCAGTTACTATATGGACAGTGAAGCTTTCTTT. It yields the protein CASSYYMDSEAFF.

The genes are TRBV18 and TRBJ1-5, with TRBD1 as a possible D gene (5 bases). Germline V lookup: CDR1 KGHSH, CDR2 LQKENI. Deletions cut 2 bases from V and 2 bases from J, with 10 bases between. The CDR3 has 15 amino acids. This chain's CDR3 is CASSPSGGGNQPQHF. CDR3 in DNA: TGTGCCAGCTCACCATCCGGAGGGGGCAATCAGCCCCAGCATTTT.

The chain has TRBV19 and TRBJ1-1; D gene unclear. Germline CDR1 and CDR2: LNHDA and SQIVND (reference sequence). Deletions cut 5 bases from V and 10 bases from J, with 20 bases between. The CDR3 sequence is 14 residues long. Here the CDR3 DNA reads TGTGCCAGTAGTCCCACCTTTTCGCGGCCTTCAGCTTTCTTT. This gives the protein CASSPTFSRPSAFF. Based on the CDR3 plus reference TRBV19 and TRBJ1-1, the full variable domain is DGGITQSPKYLFRKEGQNVTLSCEQNLNHDAMYWYRQDPGQGLRLIYYSQIVNDFQKGDIAEGYSVSREKKESFPLTVTSAQKNPTAFYLCASSPTFSRPSAFFGQGTRLTVV.

The rearrangement joins TRBV11-2 to TRBJ2-3; 9 nucleotides agree with TRBD1. V lost 7 bases, J lost 1 base, and 6 bases stayed unmatched. Germline CDR1 is SGHAT and CDR2 is FQNNGV. The CDR3 runs to 15 residues. In nucleotides, the CDR3 is TGTGCCAGCACCCCAAGGACAGGGGGCACAGATACGCAGTATTTT. It codes for CASTPRTGGTDTQYF.